This T cell receptor (beta chain) was recovered during a study of T cells in Graves' hyperthyroidism and ophthalmopathy (dated by TCRdb to between 2018 and 2021). In the study overall: Peripheral blood samples were taken at initial diagnosis, before any treatment was given. In more than 5 Graves' hyperthyroidism patients, the study also compared T-cell repertoires from thyroid tissue with T-cell repertoires from blood. The paper describes TCR Vbeta CDR3 sequencing of 135 peripheral blood samples, made up of roughly 45 ophthalmopathy patients, some 80 hyperthyroidism patients and roughly 17 progressor patients. The 75 to 100 discovery patients were randomly divided into training and test sets at a 7:3 ratio. TCR V-J signatures able to tell the groups apart were searched for in a discovery cohort of some 100 patients, of whom more than 40 had Graves' ophthalmopathy and roughly 57 had stable Graves' hyperthyroidism. After blood sampling, hyperthyroidism patients were treated with methimazole at a starting dose of 30 mg daily, and ophthalmopathy patients were treated with high-dose intravenous methylprednisolone. Prospective prediction of ophthalmopathy was tested in an independent validation cohort of approximately 19 hyperthyroidism patients and some 17 patients who later progressed to ophthalmopathy.

A patient counted as having stable Graves' hyperthyroidism if no progression to ophthalmopathy occurred over 18 months of follow-up. Hyperthyroidism patients were newly diagnosed, with disease duration under 2 months, and aged 18 to 65 years. Any patient with an uncontrolled infection, another autoimmune disease, pregnancy or lactation was excluded. Clinical symptoms, serum thyroxine and TRAb, thyroid ultrasound, and orbital computed tomography formed the basis for the diagnoses. PBMCs were separated from under 12 ml of fresh peripheral blood using Ficoll-Paque density gradient centrifugation. Total RNA was extracted using Trizol reagent, and RNA quality was assessed on an Agilent 2100 Bioanalyzer. The TCR beta CDR3 regions were amplified from RNA transcripts. For the first round of RT-PCR on the TCR CDR3, the HTBI primer set was used together with the Qiagen OneStep RT-PCR kit. Libraries were constructed in a second round of multiplex PCR, after which size selection and purification were carried out. Libraries were sequenced paired-end with 100 bp reads on an Illumina HiSeq2000. The study's own analysis went as follows. SOAPnuke was used to process the raw data, removing reads that contained adapters or uncalled bases, had a mean Phred below 15, or lacked an exact match to the constant primer or identifier. COPE v1.2.5 was used to merge high-quality paired reads, and clonotypes were defined as unique nucleotide sequences. MiTCR v1.1 was used to align clonotypes to the IMGT TRBV, TRBD and TRBJ reference segments. The analysis included only V-J combinations with a frequency above 0.0001, which together covered roughly 99% of the repertoires. A TCS score was defined as the ratio between F50 (clonal expansion) and ExV (chaos), using BLOSUM62-based TCRdist between CDR3 peptides within each V-J. Welch's t-statistics and random forest reduced fewer than 550 V-J features to around 14, which were used in a naive Bayes classifier (R e1071). TCRdb trimmed public reads at Q25 via fastp, called clones via MiXCR and kept in-frame beta chains. For every CDR3 protein sequence, its rows merge into one entry that carries the most common genes and DNA. TCRdb's processing, not the authors', yielded these V and J calls. This sample holds a few hundred thousand distinct CDR3 sequences; around 16% were observed only once. The ten biggest clones cover 44% of the sample.

Trimming at the junction amounts to 2 bases on V and 4 bases on J, and the germline ends lie 12 bases apart. Looking up the germline V gene yields CDR1 MNHNS and CDR2 SASEGT. The cysteine opens and the phenylalanine closes a CDR3 of 16 amino acids. The retained sequence is limited to the CDR3, 48 bases, with the frame set at the first base. As concerns this clonotype: It lacks a known antigen. Within one base of it there is no much larger clone, and no base qualities were kept.

Summary of the overall study and its limitations: Ophthalmopathy was separated from stable hyperthyroidism by a 13 V-J signature model, with about 88% sensitivity and approximately 81% specificity obtained in cross-validation and 80%/75% obtained in testing. Most expanded thyroid clonotypes (frequency above 0.001) were also found in blood, which suggests that blood repertoires may mirror thyroid immune responses. In validation, the model predicted progression to ophthalmopathy a median of approximately 6.6 months before onset, with roughly 70% sensitivity and 72.22% specificity. Sample size was not statistically predetermined, and blinding of investigators to group allocation was not performed.

The sequence was obtained from a man between 40 and 49 years old with Graves' hyperthyroidism. The specimen sequenced was blood. The V gene is TRBV6-1 and the J gene is TRBJ1-6; the D region possibly corresponds to TRBD1 (5 bases align). The CDR3 in this case is CASSEPRVVYNSPLHF. The DNA sequence is as follows: TGTGCCAGCAGTGAACCCAGGGTTGTGTATAATTCACCCCTCCACTTT.